This T cell receptor beta chain was recorded in a study of T cell responses to AZD1222 COVID-19 vaccine. Whole-study findings and limits: Baseline seropositives among AZD1222 recipients totaled only 5 to 7. Spike-wide coverage was observed for vaccine-associated CD4 TCRs, with dominant responses at 160-218 and 743-854.

Repertoires were generated with immunoSEQ multiplex PCR, while TCRdb's copy carries only in-frame clones and drops some. Among approximately 150,000 clones listed, approximately 89% were seen once. This clone was seen just once. The antigen remains unidentified. The sequence derives from an adult who received the AZD1222 COVID-19 vaccine. The material was peripheral blood, obtained 28 days after the second AZD1222 dose.

Here the CDR3 reads CASSEPQGGLYEQYF. Written as DNA, the CDR3 is TGTGCCAGCAGTGAACCCCAGGGCGGTCTCTACGAGCAGTACTTC. The chain has TRBV2 and TRBJ2-7; tentative D call: TRBD1 (5 bases). Trimming cost V 2 bases and J 3 bases, with 14 bases left between them. The CDR3 covers 15 residues. CDR1 is SNHLY and CDR2 is FYNNEI in the germline V gene.